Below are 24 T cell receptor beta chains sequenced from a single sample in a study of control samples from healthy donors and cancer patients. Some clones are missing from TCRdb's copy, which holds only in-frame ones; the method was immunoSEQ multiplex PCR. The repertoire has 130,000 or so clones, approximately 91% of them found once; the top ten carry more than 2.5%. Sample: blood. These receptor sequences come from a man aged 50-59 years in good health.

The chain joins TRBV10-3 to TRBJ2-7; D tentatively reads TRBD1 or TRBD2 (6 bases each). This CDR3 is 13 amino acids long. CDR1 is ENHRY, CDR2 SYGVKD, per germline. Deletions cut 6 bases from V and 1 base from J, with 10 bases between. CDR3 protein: CAISGGTSYEQYF. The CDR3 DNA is TGTGCCATCAGCGGAGGGACATCCTACGAGCAGTACTTC.

The DNA of the CDR3 is TGCGCCAGCAGCGCGACCCCTCGGAGTGTAAACGAGCAGTACTTC. It encodes CASSATPRSVNEQYF. V usage is TRBV5-1 and J usage is TRBJ2-7; D not resolved. Deletions cut 4 bases from V and 5 bases from J, with 19 bases between. The CDR3 is made up of 15 amino acids. Per germline, CDR1 SGHRS and CDR2 YFSETQ.

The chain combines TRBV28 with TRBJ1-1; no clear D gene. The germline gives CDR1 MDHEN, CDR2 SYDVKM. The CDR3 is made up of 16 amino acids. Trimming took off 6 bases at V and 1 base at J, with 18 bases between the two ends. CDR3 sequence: CASSDPPPRANTEAFF. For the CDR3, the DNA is TGTGCCAGCAGCGATCCACCTCCACGGGCGAACACTGAAGCTTTCTTT.

This CDR3 reads CASSNRGLTYEQYF. The DNA of the CDR3 is TGTGCCAGCAGCAATAGGGGTCTGACCTACGAGCAGTACTTC. This rearrangement joins TRBV7-2 to TRBJ2-7, with a possible D match to TRBD1 (5 bases). The CDR3 spans 14 residues. CDR1 is SGHTA, CDR2 FQGNSA, per germline. V gave up 5 bases and J gave up 2 bases, with 13 bases separating them.

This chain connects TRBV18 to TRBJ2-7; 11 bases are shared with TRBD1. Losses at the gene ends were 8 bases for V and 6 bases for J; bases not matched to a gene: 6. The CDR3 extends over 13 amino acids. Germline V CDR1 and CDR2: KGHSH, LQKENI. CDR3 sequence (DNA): TGTGCCAGCAACCGGGACAGGGGGTCCGAGCAGTACTTC. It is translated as CASNRDRGSEQYF.

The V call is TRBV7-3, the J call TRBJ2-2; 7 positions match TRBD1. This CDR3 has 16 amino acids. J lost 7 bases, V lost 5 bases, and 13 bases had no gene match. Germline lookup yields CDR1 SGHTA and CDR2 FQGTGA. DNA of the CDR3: TGTGCCAGCAGCCCCCGTGAAGGGGGCTTTAACGGGGAGCTGTTTTTT. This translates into CASSPREGGFNGELFF.

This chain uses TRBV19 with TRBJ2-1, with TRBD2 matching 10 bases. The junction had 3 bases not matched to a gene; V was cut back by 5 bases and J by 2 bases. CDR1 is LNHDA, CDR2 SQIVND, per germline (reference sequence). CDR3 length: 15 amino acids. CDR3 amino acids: CASSGLAETYNEQFF. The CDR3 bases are TGTGCCAGTAGTGGACTAGCGGAAACCTACAATGAGCAGTTCTTC.

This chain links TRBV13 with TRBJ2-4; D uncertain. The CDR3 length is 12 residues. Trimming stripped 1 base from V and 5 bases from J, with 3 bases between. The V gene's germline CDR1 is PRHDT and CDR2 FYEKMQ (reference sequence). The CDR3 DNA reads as TGTGCCAGCAGCTTAGTCCAAAACATTCAGTACTTC. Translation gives CASSLVQNIQYF.

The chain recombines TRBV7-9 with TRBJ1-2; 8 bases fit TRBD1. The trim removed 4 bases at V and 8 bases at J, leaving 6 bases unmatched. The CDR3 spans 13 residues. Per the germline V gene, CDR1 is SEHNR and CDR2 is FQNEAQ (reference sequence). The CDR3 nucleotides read TGTGCCAGCAGCTCCCGACAGGGGATCGGCTACACCTTC. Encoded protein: CASSSRQGIGYTF.

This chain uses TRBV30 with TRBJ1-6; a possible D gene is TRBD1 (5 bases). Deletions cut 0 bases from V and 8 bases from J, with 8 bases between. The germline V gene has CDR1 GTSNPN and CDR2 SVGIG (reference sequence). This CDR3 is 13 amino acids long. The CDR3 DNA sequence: TGTGCCTGGAGTGTAATGGGGGATTCACCCCTCCACTTT. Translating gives CAWSVMGDSPLHF.

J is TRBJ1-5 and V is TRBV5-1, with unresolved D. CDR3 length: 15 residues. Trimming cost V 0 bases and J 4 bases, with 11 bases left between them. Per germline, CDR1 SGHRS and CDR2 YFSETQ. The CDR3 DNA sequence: TGCGCCAGCAGCTTGGGAGGGAGGGAAAATCAGCCCCAGCATTTT. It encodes CASSLGGRENQPQHF.

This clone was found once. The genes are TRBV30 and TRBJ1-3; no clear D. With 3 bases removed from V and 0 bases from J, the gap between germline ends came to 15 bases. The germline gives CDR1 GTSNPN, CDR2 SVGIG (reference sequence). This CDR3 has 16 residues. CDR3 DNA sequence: TGTGCCTGGAGCGCGGGCCGAGCCACCTCTGGAAACACCATATATTTT. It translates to CAWSAGRATSGNTIYF. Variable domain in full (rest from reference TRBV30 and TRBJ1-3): SQTIHQWPATLVQPVGSPLSLECTVEGTSNPNLYWYRQAAGRGLQLLFYSVGIGQISSEVPQNLSASRPQDRQFILSSKKLLLSDSGFYLCAWSAGRATSGNTIYFGEGSWLTVV.

This chain's CDR3 is CASRPGGVQETQYF. CDR3 nucleotide sequence: TGTGCCAGCAGGCCCGGCGGGGTCCAAGAGACCCAGTACTTC. This chain links TRBV5-4 with TRBJ2-5; perhaps TRBD2 as D (6 bases). Per the germline V gene, CDR1 is SGHNT and CDR2 is YYREEE (reference sequence). This CDR3 has 14 amino acids. V was pared by 5 bases and J by 1 base, with 12 bases between.

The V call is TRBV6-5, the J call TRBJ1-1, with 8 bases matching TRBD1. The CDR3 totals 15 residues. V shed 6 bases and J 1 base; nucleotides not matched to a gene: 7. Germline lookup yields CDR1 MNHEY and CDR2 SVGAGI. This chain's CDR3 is CASRTGTGPNTEAFF. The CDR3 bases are TGTGCCAGCAGGACCGGGACAGGACCGAACACTGAAGCTTTCTTT.

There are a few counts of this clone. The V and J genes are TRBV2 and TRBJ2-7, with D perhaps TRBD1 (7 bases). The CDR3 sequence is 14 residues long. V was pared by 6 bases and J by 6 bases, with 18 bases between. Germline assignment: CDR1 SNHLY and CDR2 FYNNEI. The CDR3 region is CASRRRGQFVEQYF. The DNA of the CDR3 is TGTGCCAGCAGGCGGCGGGGACAGTTCGTCGAGCAGTACTTC.

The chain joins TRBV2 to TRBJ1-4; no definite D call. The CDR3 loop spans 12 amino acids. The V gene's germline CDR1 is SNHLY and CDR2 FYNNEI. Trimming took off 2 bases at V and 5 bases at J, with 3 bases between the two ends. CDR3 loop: CASSEMNEKLFF. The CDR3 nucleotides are TGTGCCAGCAGTGAAATGAATGAAAAACTGTTTTTT.

The CDR3 nucleotides are TGTGCCAGCAGTTCTCGGGGCCTCATCGGAGGGACCCAGTACTTC. It is translated as CASSSRGLIGGTQYF. This rearrangement joins TRBV27 to TRBJ2-5; D is tentatively TRBD1 or TRBD2 (5 bases each). Trimming stripped 4 bases from V and 7 bases from J, with 19 bases between. Germline V CDR1 and CDR2: MNHEY, SMNVEV (reference sequence). The CDR3 is 15 amino acids.

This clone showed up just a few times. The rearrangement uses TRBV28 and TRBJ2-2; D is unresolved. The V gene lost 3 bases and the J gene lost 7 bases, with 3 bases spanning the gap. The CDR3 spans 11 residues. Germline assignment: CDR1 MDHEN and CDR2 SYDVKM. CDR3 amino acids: CASSLFGELFF. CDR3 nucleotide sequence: TGTGCCAGCAGTTTGTTCGGGGAGCTGTTTTTT. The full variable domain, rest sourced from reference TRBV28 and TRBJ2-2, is DVKVTQSSRYLVKRTGEKVFLECVQDMDHENMFWYRQDPGLGLRLIYFSYDVKMKEKGDIPEGYSVSREKKERFSLILESASTNQTSMYLCASSLFGELFFGEGSRLTVL.

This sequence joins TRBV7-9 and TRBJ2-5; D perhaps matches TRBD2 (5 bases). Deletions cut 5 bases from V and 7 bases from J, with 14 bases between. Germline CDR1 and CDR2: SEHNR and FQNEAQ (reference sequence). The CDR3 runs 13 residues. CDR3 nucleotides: TGTGCCAGCAGCCCGGACTTAATAGGGACCCAGTACTTC. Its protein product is CASSPDLIGTQYF.

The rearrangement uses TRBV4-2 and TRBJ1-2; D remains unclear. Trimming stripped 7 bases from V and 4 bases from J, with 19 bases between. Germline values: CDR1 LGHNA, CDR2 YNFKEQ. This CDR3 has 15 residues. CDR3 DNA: TGTGCCAGCACTAGAGAATTGGCGGACCTCTATGGCTACACCTTC. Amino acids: CASTRELADLYGYTF.

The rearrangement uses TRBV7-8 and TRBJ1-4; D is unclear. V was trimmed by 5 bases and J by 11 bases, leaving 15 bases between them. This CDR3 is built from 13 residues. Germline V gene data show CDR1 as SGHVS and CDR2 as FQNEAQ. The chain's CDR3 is CASSPRFGVKLFF. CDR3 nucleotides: TGTGCCAGCAGCCCGAGATTCGGGGTGAAACTGTTTTTT.

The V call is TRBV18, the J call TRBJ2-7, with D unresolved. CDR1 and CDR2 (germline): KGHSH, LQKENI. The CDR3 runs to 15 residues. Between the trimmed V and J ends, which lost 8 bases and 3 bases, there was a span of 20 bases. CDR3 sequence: CASRLSSAANYEQYF. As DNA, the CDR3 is TGTGCCAGCCGTTTGTCTTCGGCGGCAAACTACGAGCAGTACTTC.

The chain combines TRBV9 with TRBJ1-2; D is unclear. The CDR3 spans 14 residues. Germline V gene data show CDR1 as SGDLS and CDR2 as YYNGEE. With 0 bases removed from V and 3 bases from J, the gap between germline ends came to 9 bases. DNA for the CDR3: TGTGCCAGCAGCGTAGTGGGAGCCCACTATGGCTACACCTTC. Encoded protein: CASSVVGAHYGYTF.

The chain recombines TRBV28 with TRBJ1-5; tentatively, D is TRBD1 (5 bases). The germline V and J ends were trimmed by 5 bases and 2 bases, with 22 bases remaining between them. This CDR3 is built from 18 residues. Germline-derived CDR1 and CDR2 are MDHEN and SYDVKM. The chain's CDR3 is CASSPWDLGQYGNQPQHF. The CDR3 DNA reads TGTGCCAGCAGTCCGTGGGACCTAGGACAATACGGCAATCAGCCCCAGCATTTT.